Sequencing of this TCR beta chain was carried out in a study of blood T cell repertoires in COVID-19. The method was immunoSEQ multiplex PCR; TCRdb's version includes in-frame clones alone and lacks a portion of them. The sample includes around 70,000 clones, more than 85% of them seen just once. From germline, CDR1 is SEHNR and CDR2 FQNEAQ (reference sequence). The J segment lost 6 bases and the V segment lost 3 bases, leaving 13 bases of the junction unmatched. The CDR3 is made up of 17 amino acids. This receptor was identified in a man in his fifties or sixties with acute or convalescent COVID-19. Material for sequencing was peripheral blood. The chain uses TRBV7-9 and TRBJ2-1, with 8 bases identical to TRBD1. DNA for the CDR3: TGTGCCAGCAGCTTCGAATTCCGAATAGGACAGGGCAATGAGCAGTTCTTC. It is translated as CASSFEFRIGQGNEQFF.